Given below is one TCR beta chain in context. Its antigen is currently unknown. The sample originates from a study of T-cell memory formation after mild COVID-19. Turning to the study itself: TCR clusters were mostly donor specific.

The CDR3 has 14 residues. Between the trimmed V and J ends, which lost 0 bases and 6 bases, there was a span of 13 bases. Germline V lookup: CDR1 SGDLS, CDR2 YYNGEE. TCRdb reprocessed the 5' RACE reads via MiXCR and lists one record per CDR3 protein. There are about 430,000 distinct CDR3 sequences in the sample; 20% to 25% occur only once, and roughly 8.9% lies in the top ten. Whole-study findings and limits: The authors did not confirm SARS-CoV-2 specificity of second-wave clones peaking day 37. The study found balanced CD4/CD8 in clones contracting day 15 to 85 and a CD4+ lean in later expanders. The CD4+ clones that contracted clustered mainly within CM and EM, and the CD8+ clones concentrated in EMRA.

The receptor comes from an adult woman who had mild COVID-19 (a few samples of this study predate the infection). Cell type and time point are not known. The source material was PBMCs or a T cell subset sorted from them (not recorded which). The chain combines TRBV9 with TRBJ2-7; no clear D. CDR3: CASSVGGSSGEQYF. The DNA of the CDR3 is TGTGCCAGCAGCGTAGGAGGCAGTTCAGGCGAGCAGTACTTC.